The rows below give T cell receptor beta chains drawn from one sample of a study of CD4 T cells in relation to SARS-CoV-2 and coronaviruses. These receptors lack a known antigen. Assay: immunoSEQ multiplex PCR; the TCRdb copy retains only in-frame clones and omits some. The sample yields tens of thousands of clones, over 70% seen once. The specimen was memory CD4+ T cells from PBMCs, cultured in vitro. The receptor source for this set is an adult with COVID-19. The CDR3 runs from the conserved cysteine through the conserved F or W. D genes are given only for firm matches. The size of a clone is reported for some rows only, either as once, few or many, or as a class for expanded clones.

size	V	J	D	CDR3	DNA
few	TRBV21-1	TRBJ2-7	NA	CASIETTRLGQYF	TGTGCCAGCATCGAAACTACCCGTCTGGGGCAGTACTTC
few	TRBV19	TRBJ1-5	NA	CASKALGSDNQPQHF	TGTGCCAGTAAAGCTCTGGGGAGTGACAATCAGCCCCAGCATTTT
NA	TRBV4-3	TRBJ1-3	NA	CASSQQTVDTIYF	TGCGCCAGCAGCCAGCAGACAGTCGACACCATATATTTT
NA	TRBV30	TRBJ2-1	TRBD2	CAWSRTSATYNEQFF	TGTGCCTGGAGCCGGACTAGCGCTACCTACAATGAGCAGTTCTTC
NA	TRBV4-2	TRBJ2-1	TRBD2	CASSQDGAGGSNEQFF	TGTGCCAGCAGCCAAGATGGGGCGGGAGGGTCAAATGAGCAGTTCTTC
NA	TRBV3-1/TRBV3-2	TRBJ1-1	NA	CASSQDYTRTNTEAFF	TGTGCCAGCAGCCAAGATTATACCCGAACAAACACTGAAGCTTTCTTT
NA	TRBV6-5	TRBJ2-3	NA	CASSGLADTQYF	TGTGCCAGTTCGGGACTGGCAGATACGCAGTATTTT
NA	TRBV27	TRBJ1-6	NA	CASTLRRQDNSPLHF	TGTGCCAGCACCCTTAGGCGACAGGATAATTCACCCCTCCACTTT
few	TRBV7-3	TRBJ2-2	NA	CASRSGGYTGELFF	TGTGCCAGCAGATCCGGCGGGTACACCGGGGAGCTGTTTTTT
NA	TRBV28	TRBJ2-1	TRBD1	CASSLTDRGPNNEQFF	TGTGCCAGCAGTTTGACCGACAGGGGGCCAAACAATGAGCAGTTCTTC
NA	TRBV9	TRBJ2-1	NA	CASRPGLPSSYNEQFF	TGTGCCAGCAGACCTGGACTGCCGAGCTCCTACAATGAGCAGTTCTTC
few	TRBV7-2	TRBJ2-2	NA	CASSFTGLAGELFF	TGTGCCAGCAGCTTTACAGGGTTAGCCGGGGAGCTGTTTTTT
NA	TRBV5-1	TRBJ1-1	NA	CASSLASSAQGGTEAFF	TGCGCCAGCAGCTTGGCCTCCTCTGCTCAAGGGGGCACTGAAGCTTTCTTT
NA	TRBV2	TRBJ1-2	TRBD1	CASSDTGGVGYGYTF	TGTGCCAGCAGTGACACAGGGGGCGTAGGCTATGGCTACACCTTC
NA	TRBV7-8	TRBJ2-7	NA	CASSLDRETYEQYF	TGTGCCAGCAGCTTGGACAGAGAGACCTACGAGCAGTACTTC
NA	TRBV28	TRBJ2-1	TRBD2	CATTAPGGAGNEQFF	TGTGCCACGACGGCCCCCGGGGGGGCTGGAAATGAGCAGTTCTTC
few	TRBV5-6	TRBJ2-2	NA	CASSFGQTGELFF	TGTGCCAGCAGCTTCGGCCAGACCGGGGAGCTGTTTTTT
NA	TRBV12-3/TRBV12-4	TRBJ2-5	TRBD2	CASSFRGEETQYF	TGTGCCAGCAGTTTTCGGGGGGAAGAGACCCAGTACTTC
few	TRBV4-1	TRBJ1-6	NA	CASSQGIWPLHF	TGCGCCAGCAGCCAAGGGATCTGGCCCCTCCACTTT
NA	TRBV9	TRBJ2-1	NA	CASSVEGRSYNEQFF	TGTGCCAGCAGCGTAGAGGGGCGCTCCTACAATGAGCAGTTCTTC
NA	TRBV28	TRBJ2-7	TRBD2	CASSSPGGSSYEQYF	TGTGCCAGCAGTTCGCCGGGGGGGAGCTCCTACGAGCAGTACTTC
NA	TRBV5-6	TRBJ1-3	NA	CASSLGPGTLSDTIYF	TGTGCCAGCAGCTTGGGCCCGGGTACCCTATCGGACACCATATATTTT
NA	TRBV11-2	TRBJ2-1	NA	CASSSGINNEQFF	TGTGCCAGCAGCTCCGGGATTAACAATGAGCAGTTCTTC
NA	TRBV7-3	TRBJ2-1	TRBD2	CASSLPAGGGYNEQFF	TGTGCCAGCAGCTTACCAGCGGGAGGGGGGTACAATGAGCAGTTCTTC
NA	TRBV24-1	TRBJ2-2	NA	CAPRGSSGGELFF	TGTGCCCCCCGTGGTTCCTCGGGCGGGGAGCTGTTTTTT
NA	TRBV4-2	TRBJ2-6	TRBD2	CASSRGTSGLPGGANVLTF	TGTGCCAGCAGCCGCGGGACTAGCGGGCTCCCGGGGGGGGCCAACGTCCTGACTTTC
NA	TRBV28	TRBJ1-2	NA	CASSPTVYGYTF	TGTGCCAGCAGCCCTACAGTTTATGGCTACACCTTC
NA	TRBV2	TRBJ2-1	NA	CASSEGGLFGQFF	TGTGCCAGCAGTGAAGGAGGGTTATTCGGGCAGTTCTTC
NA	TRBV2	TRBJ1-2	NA	CATTGPFYGYTF	TGTGCCACCACGGGACCGTTCTATGGCTACACCTTC
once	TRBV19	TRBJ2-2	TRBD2	CASSKREIDGTGELFF	TGTGCCAGTAGTAAGCGGGAGATTGACGGCACCGGGGAGCTGTTTTTT
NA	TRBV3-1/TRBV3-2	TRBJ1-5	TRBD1	CASSQTGYQPQHF	TGTGCCAGCAGCCAGACAGGGTATCAGCCCCAGCATTTT
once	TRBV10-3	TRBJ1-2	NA	CAISVYPNYGYTF	TGTGCCATCAGTGTTTACCCTAACTATGGCTACACCTTC
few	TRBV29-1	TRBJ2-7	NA	CSVVTGEGGEQYF	TGCAGCGTTGTTACAGGGGAGGGAGGCGAGCAGTACTTC
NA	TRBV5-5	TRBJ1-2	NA	CASSPPGGNYGYTF	TGTGCCAGCAGCCCGCCGGGTGGGAACTATGGCTACACCTTC
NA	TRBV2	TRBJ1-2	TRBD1	CASRYRGGYTF	TGTGCCAGCAGGTACAGGGGCGGCTACACCTTC
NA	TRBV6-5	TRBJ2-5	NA	CASSYSRGVETQYF	TGTGCCAGCAGTTACTCGAGGGGGGTTGAGACCCAGTACTTC
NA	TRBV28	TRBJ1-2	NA	CATPHHGGLNYGYTF	TGTGCCACCCCCCACCATGGGGGACTTAACTATGGCTACACCTTC
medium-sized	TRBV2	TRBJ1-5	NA	CASSDVLSNQPQHF	TGTGCCAGCAGTGACGTCCTTAGCAATCAGCCCCAGCATTTT
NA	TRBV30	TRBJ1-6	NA	CAWGDRRVSPLHF	TGTGCCTGGGGGGATAGACGTGTCTCACCCCTCCACTTT
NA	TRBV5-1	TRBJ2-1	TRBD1	CASSLAFGTGGNEQFF	TGCGCCAGCAGCTTGGCCTTTGGGACAGGGGGCAATGAGCAGTTCTTC
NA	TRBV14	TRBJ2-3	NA	CASSPLGLLADTQYF	TGTGCCAGCAGCCCCTTGGGACTTCTTGCAGATACGCAGTATTTT
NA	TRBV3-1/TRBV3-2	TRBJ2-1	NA	CASSRAGGDEQFF	TGTGCCAGCAGTCGAGCAGGGGGGGATGAGCAGTTCTTC
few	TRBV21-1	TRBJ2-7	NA	CASSTRRWLREGNYEQYF	TGTGCCAGCAGCACAAGGCGGTGGTTGCGGGAGGGCAACTACGAGCAGTACTTC